The clone carrying this T cell receptor (beta chain) has more than one count but fewer than ten. The antigen is unknown. This entry comes from a study of cytomegalovirus exposure and HLA in healthy donors. Whole-study context: Later, an analysis reported that the approximately 120 validation repertoires had used the same platform as the 550 to 750 first-cohort repertoires. General study results and limits: The listing of roughly 160 TCR beta chains classed them as cytomegalovirus-associated. Reported results showed that the classifier diagnosed cytomegalovirus status with high specificity and sensitivity. Through in vitro validation, three CMV-associated chains were shown to be specific for CMV antigens.

Data came from immunoSEQ multiplex PCR; TCRdb stores just in-frame clones and leaves some out. Of about 160,000 clones in the sample, about four fifths were seen once. CDR3 length: 13 residues. V dropped 8 bases and J dropped 5; count of bases not matched to a gene: 5. In germline, CDR1 is MNHNY, CDR2 SVGAGI (reference sequence). V gene TRBV6-6 combines with J gene TRBJ2-2; 7 bases fit TRBD2. The sequence was collected from a man aged 25 to 40 in good health and CMV-seropositive. The sequenced material came from PBMCs. CDR3 protein: CASGGVDTGELFF. Written as DNA, the CDR3 is TGTGCCAGCGGGGGGGTTGATACCGGGGAGCTGTTTTTT.